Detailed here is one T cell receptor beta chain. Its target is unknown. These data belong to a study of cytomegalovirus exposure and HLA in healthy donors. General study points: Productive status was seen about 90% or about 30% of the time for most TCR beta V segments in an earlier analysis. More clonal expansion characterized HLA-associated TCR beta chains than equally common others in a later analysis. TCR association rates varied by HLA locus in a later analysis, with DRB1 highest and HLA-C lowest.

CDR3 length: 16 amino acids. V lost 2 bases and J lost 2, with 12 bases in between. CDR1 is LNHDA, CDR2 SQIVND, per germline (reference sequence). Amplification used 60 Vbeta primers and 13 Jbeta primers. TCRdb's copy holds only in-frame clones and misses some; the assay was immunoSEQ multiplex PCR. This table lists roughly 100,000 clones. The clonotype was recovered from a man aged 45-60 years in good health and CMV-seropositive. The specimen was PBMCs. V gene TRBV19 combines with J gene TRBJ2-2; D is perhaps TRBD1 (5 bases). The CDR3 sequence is CASSIIRQPNTGELFF. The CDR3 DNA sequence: TGTGCCAGTAGTATAATCCGACAGCCTAACACCGGGGAGCTGTTTTTT.